The rows below give T cell receptor beta chains drawn from one sample of a study of T-cell reconstitution after alpha-beta-depleted transplantation in children. TCRdb recomputed calls from the PCR reads with MiXCR, one row per CDR3 protein. The sample contains some 600,000 distinct CDR3 sequences, around 13% of which appear only once. The sequences come from PBMCs, mostly from graft donor cells, collected 360 days after TCRalphabeta/CD19-depleted stem cell transplant. The receptors originated from a male patient aged 10 to 17 who had a stem cell transplant for acute myeloid leukemia, so the T cells may come from the graft donor. The CDR3 runs from the conserved cysteine through the conserved F or W. D genes are given only for firm matches. Expanded clones are given a class, and other clones once, few, many or no size at all.

DNA | CDR3 | J | size | D | V
TGTGCCAGCAGTTTTGGGGCCAGAAATTCACCCCTCCACTTT | CASSFGARNSPLHF | TRBJ1-6 | few | . | TRBV27
TGCGCCAGCAGCTTGGGCTTCTATGGGGGCGCAGTCTTCTACGAGCAGTACTTC | CASSLGFYGGAVFYEQYF | TRBJ2-7 | . | . | TRBV5-1
TGTGCTAGTGGTTTGCCATCAAATCTCCGGGACAGGGTCCGGGATGAGCAGTTCTTC | CASGLPSNLRDRVRDEQFF | TRBJ2-1 | few | TRBD1 | TRBV12-5
TGTGCCAGCAGTGAGCTAGCGGGAGGATTGGGGAAGACCCAGTACTTC | CASSELAGGLGKTQYF | TRBJ2-5 | few | TRBD2 | TRBV27
TGTGCCAGCAAAAAACGGGAACTAGCGGGAGCGGGTGAGACCCAGTACTTC | CASKKRELAGAGETQYF | TRBJ2-5 | few | TRBD2 | TRBV27
TGTGCCACCGGCCCGGGAGGGAGGGAGGCCTACGAGCAGTACTTC | CATGPGGREAYEQYF | TRBJ2-7 | few | TRBD2 | TRBV24-1
TGCGCCAGCAGCCCCCTTCTCAATCACGAGCAGTACTTC | CASSPLLNHEQYF | TRBJ2-7 | . | . | TRBV4-3
TGTGCCAGCAGCTACCCGGGACTAGCGGGCTTTGAAGAGACCCAGTACTTC | CASSYPGLAGFEETQYF | TRBJ2-5 | . | TRBD2 | TRBV11-1
TGTGCCAGCAGCTTGACGGCTAGCGGGAGGGCCGTCACAGATACGCAGTATTTT | CASSLTASGRAVTDTQYF | TRBJ2-3 | . | TRBD2 | TRBV7-3
TGTGCCAGCAGTTACTCGGGGGGACTAGCGTTCGGGCAGTACTTC | CASSYSGGLAFGQYF | TRBJ2-7 | . | TRBD2 | TRBV6-5
TGTGCCAGCAGGGTAGCGGGCGGAACCTACAATGAGCAGTTCTTC | CASRVAGGTYNEQFF | TRBJ2-1 | . | TRBD2 | TRBV7-2
TGTGCCAGCAGCTTGATCTTAGCCCCTCTTCATGAGCAGTTCTTC | CASSLILAPLHEQFF | TRBJ2-1 | . | . | TRBV5-5